These 15 T cell receptor beta chains were sequenced from one sample in a study of blood T cell repertoires in COVID-19. Sequencing used immunoSEQ multiplex PCR; TCRdb keeps in-frame clones, though not all of them. The data contain roughly 58,000 clones, around 66% of them singletons. Input material: PBMCs or T cells enriched from blood (not recorded which). Every receptor here comes from a woman aged 60-70 years who had been exposed to COVID-19.

This clone was seen a few times. CDR3 in amino acids: CSVEDPWTAEQYF. CDR3 nucleotide sequence: TGCAGCGTTGAAGATCCTTGGACAGCTGAGCAGTACTTC. This chain uses TRBV29-1 with TRBJ2-7; tentatively, D is TRBD1 (6 bases). The CDR3 sequence is 13 residues long. Trimming stripped 0 bases from V and 7 bases from J, with 13 bases between. CDR1 and CDR2 (germline): SQVTM, ANQGSEA.

The J gene is TRBJ1-5, the V gene TRBV18, with D unclear. V was trimmed by 6 bases and J by 2 bases, leaving 11 bases between them. This CDR3 has 14 amino acids. Germline CDR1 is KGHSH and CDR2 is LQKENI. The CDR3 loop is CASSTLRGNQPQHF. Here the CDR3 DNA reads TGTGCCAGCTCGACTTTGAGGGGCAATCAGCCCCAGCATTTT.

This chain links TRBV7-9 with TRBJ2-3, with a possible D match to TRBD1 (5 bases). Trimming removed 5 bases at V and 2 bases at J, with 11 bases between. This CDR3 spans 14 amino acids. Germline loops: CDR1 SEHNR, CDR2 FQNEAQ (reference sequence). CDR3 protein: CASSQTVSTDTQYF. CDR3 nucleotide sequence: TGTGCCAGCAGCCAGACAGTTTCCACAGATACGCAGTATTTT.

The chain couples TRBV5-4 to TRBJ2-1, with TRBD2 matching over 10 bases. Trimming removed 4 bases from V and 5 bases from J; junction bases left unmatched: 9. CDR1 is SGHNT and CDR2 is YYREEE in the germline V gene (reference sequence). This CDR3 has 16 amino acids. CDR3 amino acids: CASSLKTSGFNNEQFF. The CDR3 DNA reads as TGTGCCAGCAGCCTGAAGACTAGCGGGTTCAACAATGAGCAGTTCTTC.

The genes are TRBV19 and TRBJ1-6, with a possible D match to TRBD1 (5 bases). In germline, CDR1 is LNHDA, CDR2 SQIVND (reference sequence). The germline V and J ends were trimmed by 9 bases and 1 base, with 16 bases remaining between them. The CDR3 sequence is 16 residues long. CDR3: CASQKGSRSYNSPLHF. Here the CDR3 DNA reads TGTGCCAGCCAGAAGGGGTCACGATCCTATAATTCACCCCTCCACTTT. The full variable domain, with the rest looked up from reference TRBV19 and TRBJ1-6, is DGGITQSPKYLFRKEGQNVTLSCEQNLNHDAMYWYRQDPGQGLRLIYYSQIVNDFQKGDIAEGYSVSREKKESFPLTVTSAQKNPTAFYLCASQKGSRSYNSPLHFGNGTRLTVT.

There are a few counts of this clone. The rearrangement joins TRBV5-1 to TRBJ1-3; weak D call: TRBD1 (5 bases). The CDR3 spans 16 residues. The V end lost 1 base, the J end lost 0 bases, and 11 bases lay between the germline ends. Germline assignment: CDR1 SGHRS and CDR2 YFSETQ. The CDR3: CASSLRGEASGNTIYF. The CDR3 DNA is TGCGCCAGCAGCTTGAGAGGGGAGGCCTCTGGAAACACCATATATTTT.

V gene TRBV9 combines with J gene TRBJ2-5; 12 bases match TRBD2. Germline CDR1 reads SGDLS; CDR2 reads YYNGEE. CDR3 size: 18 residues. Trimming took 4 bases from V and 1 from J; bases not matched to a gene: 11. The CDR3 coding sequence is TGTGCCAGCAGCCCATACCCTGGGACTAGCGGGCTCCAAGAGACCCAGTACTTC. Residues: CASSPYPGTSGLQETQYF.

This chain uses TRBV7-9 with TRBJ2-5; no clear D gene. Germline lookup yields CDR1 SEHNR and CDR2 FQNEAQ (reference sequence). The CDR3 has 13 amino acids. With 5 bases removed from V and 2 bases from J, the gap between germline ends came to 9 bases. The CDR3 DNA follows: TGTGCCAGCAGCCAGACTCTACAAGAGACCCAGTACTTC. Protein sequence: CASSQTLQETQYF.

The rearrangement joins TRBV7-8 to TRBJ2-3, with TRBD1 as a possible D gene (5 bases). V was clipped by 5 bases and J by 3 bases, with 12 bases between them. Germline V gives CDR1 SGHVS, CDR2 FQNEAQ. CDR3 length equals 14 residues. CDR3 in DNA: TGTGCCAGCAGCCAAGGGGCACCTACAGATACGCAGTATTTT. Translation: CASSQGAPTDTQYF. Using reference TRBV7-8 and TRBJ2-3 for the parts outside the CDR3, the full variable domain is GAGVSQSPRYKVAKRGQDVALRCDPISGHVSLFWYQQALGQGPEFLTYFQNEAQLDKSGLPSDRFFAERPEGSVSTLKIQRTQQEDSAVYLCASSQGAPTDTQYFGPGTRLTVL.

V and J are TRBV4-1 and TRBJ2-7, with a weak D call TRBD1 (6 bases). Germline CDR1 MGHRA, CDR2 YSYEKL. The CDR3 covers 13 residues. Trimming pared 4 bases from V and 6 bases from J, leaving 13 bases between. The CDR3 sequence is CASSLDRLGEQYF. The CDR3 DNA reads as TGCGCCAGCAGCCTTGACAGGCTGGGCGAGCAGTACTTC.

The chain recombines TRBV7-9 with TRBJ1-2, with TRBD1 as a possible D gene (5 bases). V dropped 5 bases and J dropped 0 bases, with 16 bases sitting between them. Germline V gene data show CDR1 as SEHNR and CDR2 as FQNEAQ (reference sequence). There are 16 residues in the CDR3. For the CDR3, the DNA is TGTGCCAGCAGCAGCACCACGGGGGTAGCTAACTATGGCTACACCTTC. Translation: CASSSTTGVANYGYTF.

The chain combines TRBV7-2 with TRBJ2-5; 8 nucleotides agree with TRBD1. Trimming at V came to 5 bases and at J to 5 bases, leaving 10 bases not matched to a gene. The CDR3 covers 15 residues. Per germline, CDR1 SGHTA and CDR2 FQGNSA. The CDR3 DNA reads as TGTGCCAGCAGCCCACAGGGGGTACCGGGGGAGACCCAGTACTTC. Translating gives CASSPQGVPGETQYF. The full variable domain, its missing parts supplied by reference TRBV7-2 and TRBJ2-5, is GAGVSQSPSNKVTEKGKDVELRCDPISGHTALYWYRQSLGQGLEFLIYFQGNSAPDKSGLPSDRFSAERTGGSVSTLTIQRTQQEDSAVYLCASSPQGVPGETQYFGPGTRLLVL.

The V call is TRBV6-1, the J call TRBJ2-7, with D maybe TRBD2 (5 bases). This CDR3 has 13 amino acids. Germline-derived CDR1 and CDR2 are MNHNS and SASEGT. Trimming took 2 bases from V and 4 from J, leaving 9 bases between them. The DNA for the CDR3 is TGTGCCAGCAGTGAATATCCGGGATACGAGCAGTACTTC. Translating gives CASSEYPGYEQYF.

The chain joins TRBV9 to TRBJ2-3; possibly TRBD2 for D (6 bases). The CDR3 loop spans 15 amino acids. The V gene lost 0 bases and the J gene lost 5 bases, with 13 bases spanning the gap. Per germline, CDR1 SGDLS and CDR2 YYNGEE. The CDR3 nucleotides are TGTGCCAGCAGCGTAGGGCAGGGAGGTGGAGATACGCAGTATTTT. It specifies CASSVGQGGGDTQYF.

The chain combines TRBV7-3 with TRBJ2-2; D unresolved. Germline CDR1 is SGHTA and CDR2 is FQGTGA. The V and J ends lost 6 bases and 2 bases respectively, with 13 bases between them. The CDR3 is 15 amino acids. The chain's CDR3 is CASRQNSVNTGELFF. As DNA, the CDR3 is TGTGCCAGCAGGCAGAACAGTGTAAACACCGGGGAGCTGTTTTTT.